One sample yielded the 24 T cell receptor beta chains listed below, sequenced in a study of blood T cell repertoires in COVID-19. Produced via immunoSEQ multiplex PCR; TCRdb's table is partial and in-frame only. The sample has about 220,000 clones; 80% to 85% are singletons. The sample was peripheral blood. These receptors were taken from a woman aged 25 to 39 who had recovered from COVID-19.

J is TRBJ1-1 and V is TRBV7-3; no clear D gene. The CDR3 length is 14 residues. Between the trimmed V and J ends, which lost 5 bases and 1 base, there was a span of 11 bases. Germline loops: CDR1 SGHTA, CDR2 FQGTGA. CDR3 nucleotides: TGTGCCAGCAGCGCCTCGCCGGGGAACACTGAAGCTTTCTTT. Translation: CASSASPGNTEAFF.

As DNA, the CDR3 is TGTGCCAGCAGCTTAGTCGCAGGGAGCGGGAATGAGCAGTTCTTC. This encodes CASSLVAGSGNEQFF. V usage is TRBV7-9 and J usage is TRBJ2-1; TRBD2 is a possible D gene (6 bases). Germline CDR1 SEHNR, CDR2 FQNEAQ (reference sequence). CDR3 length: 15 amino acids. The V and J ends lost 1 base and 7 bases respectively, with 14 bases between them. The whole variable domain, remainder taken from reference TRBV7-9 and TRBJ2-1, is DTGVSQNPRHKITKRGQNVTFRCDPISEHNRLYWYRQTLGQGPEFLTYFQNEAQLEKSRLLSDRFSAERPKGSFSTLEIQRTEQGDSAMYLCASSLVAGSGNEQFFGPGTRLTVL.

The CDR3 sequence is CASRPLSGGGNEQFF. As DNA, the CDR3 is TGTGCCAGCAGACCCCTTAGCGGGGGGGGGAATGAGCAGTTCTTC. The chain recombines TRBV6-5 with TRBJ2-1; 11 nucleotides line up with TRBD2. This CDR3 comprises 15 residues. V dropped 6 bases and J dropped 7; count of bases not matched to a gene: 8. Germline loops: CDR1 MNHEY, CDR2 SVGAGI.

The chain couples TRBV28 to TRBJ1-2; 10 bases align to TRBD1. This CDR3 comprises 14 residues. J gave up 4 bases and V 4 bases, and 3 bases lay outside the gene matches. Per the germline V gene, CDR1 is MDHEN and CDR2 is SYDVKM. Written as DNA, the CDR3 is TGTGCCAGCAGTTCGGGACAGGGGACCTATGGCTACACCTTC. The encoded protein is CASSSGQGTYGYTF.

CDR3 bases: TGCGCCAGCAGCTCCCCGGGGAGTGGGTCCTACAATGAGCAGTTCTTC. Translating it yields CASSSPGSGSYNEQFF. This chain connects TRBV5-1 to TRBJ2-1; perhaps TRBD2 as D (5 bases). The CDR3 covers 16 residues. Germline V lookup: CDR1 SGHRS, CDR2 YFSETQ. Trimming cost V 3 bases and J 1 base, with 14 bases left between them.

The V and J genes are TRBV9 and TRBJ2-7; D not certain. Trimming removed 4 bases from V and 1 base from J, with 9 bases in between. The CDR3 has 13 residues. Germline V gives CDR1 SGDLS, CDR2 YYNGEE. CDR3 sequence (DNA): TGTGCCAGCAGCCTACGAGATTCCTACGAGCAGTACTTC. This codes for CASSLRDSYEQYF. Variable domain in full (rest from reference TRBV9 and TRBJ2-7): DSGVTQTPKHLITATGQRVTLRCSPRSGDLSVYWYQQSLDQGLQFLIQYYNGEERAKGNILERFSAQQFPDLHSELNLSSLELGDSALYFCASSLRDSYEQYFGPGTRLTVT.

This rearrangement joins TRBV24-1 to TRBJ2-1; 14 bases fit TRBD2. Germline loops: CDR1 KGHDR, CDR2 SFDVKD. Unmatched junction bases numbered 9, after V lost 6 bases and J lost 0 bases. The CDR3 is 19 amino acids. The CDR3 nucleotides read TGTGCCACCAGTATAAGGACTAGCGGGAGGCGGAGCTCCTACAATGAGCAGTTCTTC. This codes for CATSIRTSGRRSSYNEQFF.

V gene TRBV4-2 combines with J gene TRBJ2-7; TRBD2 might be the D (5 bases). Trimming took off 0 bases at V and 0 bases at J, with 12 bases between the two ends. Germline V gene sequence: CDR1 LGHNA, CDR2 YNFKEQ. This CDR3 has 16 amino acids. The CDR3 DNA sequence: TGTGCCAGCAGCCAAGAATCGAGCGGATCCTCCTACGAGCAGTACTTC. It yields the protein CASSQESSGSSYEQYF.

The V call is TRBV30, the J call TRBJ2-1, with 9 bases fitting TRBD1. With V trimmed by 1 base and J by 7 bases, 5 bases remained unmatched. Per germline, CDR1 GTSNPN and CDR2 SVGIG (reference sequence). CDR3 length: 14 residues. CDR3 nucleotides: TGTGCCTGGAGTGGTGGACAGGGGTCGAATGAGCAGTTCTTC. This codes for CAWSGGQGSNEQFF.

For this clone: Different DNA sequences within this sample yield the same CDR3. The rearrangement joins TRBV2 to TRBJ2-7; 8 bases are shared with TRBD1. Unmatched junction bases numbered 2, after V lost 4 bases and J lost 3 bases. Germline CDR1 is SNHLY and CDR2 is FYNNEI. This CDR3 is built from 13 residues. The CDR3 DNA follows: TGTGCCAGCAGTGCCGGGACAGGCTACGAGCAGTACTTC. Translated: CASSAGTGYEQYF.

The V and J genes are TRBV6-5 and TRBJ2-1; 7 bases fit TRBD1. CDR3 length: 16 residues. After removal of 0 bases from V and 0 bases from J, the junction contained 2 bases not matched to a gene. The V gene's germline CDR1 is MNHEY and CDR2 SVGAGI. In DNA, the CDR3 is TGTGCCAGCAGTTACTCGCGGACAGGCTCCTACAATGAGCAGTTCTTC. The encoded protein is CASSYSRTGSYNEQFF.

The chain uses TRBV18 and TRBJ2-2, with 10 bases lining up with TRBD1. The CDR3 is made up of 16 amino acids. The germline CDR1 and CDR2 sequences are KGHSH and LQKENI. Trimming cost V 0 bases and J 3 bases; bases outside gene matches: 1. This chain's CDR3 is CASSPPGTGDTGELFF. CDR3 in DNA: TGTGCCAGCTCACCACCAGGGACAGGGGACACCGGGGAGCTGTTTTTT. Full variable domain (rest looked up from reference TRBV18 and TRBJ2-2): NAGVMQNPRHLVRRRGQEARLRCSPMKGHSHVYWYRQLPEEGLKFMVYLQKENIIDESGMPKERFSAEFPKEGPSILRIQQVVRGDSAAYFCASSPPGTGDTGELFFGEGSRLTVL.

This chain connects TRBV25-1 to TRBJ2-5; possible D gene TRBD2, 5 bases. The germline V and J ends were trimmed by 4 bases and 4 bases, with 16 bases remaining between them. This CDR3 region has 15 residues. Germline CDR1 and CDR2: MGHDK and SYGVNS. The CDR3 here is CASSASTNAAETQYF. CDR3 DNA sequence: TGTGCCAGCAGTGCGTCGACTAACGCAGCAGAGACCCAGTACTTC.

The chain employs TRBV7-3 and TRBJ2-1, with D possibly matching TRBD2 (6 bases). Germline-derived CDR1 and CDR2 are SGHTA and FQGTGA. V was clipped by 3 bases and J by 8 bases, with 11 bases between them. The CDR3 has 13 residues. The CDR3 nucleotides are TGTGCCAGCAGCTTGACATCGGGGGATGAGCAGTTCTTC. Its protein is CASSLTSGDEQFF.

This clone was found many times. The V gene is TRBV3-1 (or the pseudogene TRBV3-2), the J gene TRBJ1-6, with TRBD1 as a possible D gene (5 bases). There are 13 residues in the CDR3. V shed 9 bases and J shed 2 bases, with 8 bases lying between them. Germline V gene data show CDR1 as LGHDT and CDR2 as YNNKEL (reference sequence). The CDR3 DNA reads as TGTGCCAGTGCGGGACCCTATAATTCACCCCTCCACTTT. As protein: CASAGPYNSPLHF.

The J gene is TRBJ2-5, the V gene TRBV5-4; 7 positions agree with TRBD1. The trim removed 5 bases at V and 2 bases at J, leaving 3 bases unmatched. The CDR3 is 13 residues long. Per germline, CDR1 SGHNT and CDR2 YYREEE (reference sequence). The CDR3 loop reads CASRRTGQETQYF. The CDR3 DNA follows: TGTGCCAGCAGGCGGACAGGTCAAGAGACCCAGTACTTC.

Of note for this clone: The identical CDR3 is also encoded by other nucleotide sequences in the sample. The J gene is TRBJ1-5, the V gene TRBV18; D unresolved. CDR1 KGHSH and CDR2 LQKENI come from the germline V gene. Trimming cost V 3 bases and J 2 bases, with 5 bases left between them. The CDR3 covers 13 residues. This chain's CDR3 is CASSPGGNQPQHF. For the CDR3, the DNA is TGTGCCAGCTCACCGGGAGGCAATCAGCCCCAGCATTTT.

The chain is built from TRBV2 and TRBJ2-7, with 12 positions matching TRBD2. The germline gives CDR1 SNHLY, CDR2 FYNNEI. V was pared by 4 bases and J by 3 bases, with 7 bases of the junction left unmatched. This CDR3 spans 16 amino acids. The CDR3 DNA reads TGTGCCAGCAGTGTTCGGACTAGCGGGAATAACTACGAGCAGTACTTC. Protein product: CASSVRTSGNNYEQYF.

This sequence joins TRBV6-5 and TRBJ2-1; TRBD1 matches 9 bases. Germline V gene sequence: CDR1 MNHEY, CDR2 SVGAGI. This CDR3 contains 14 residues. The junction had 7 bases not matched to a gene; V was cut back by 5 bases and J by 8 bases. CDR3 sequence reads: CASSPDRGRDEQFF. In DNA form, the CDR3 reads TGTGCCAGCAGTCCTGACAGGGGGAGAGATGAGCAGTTCTTC.

This chain connects TRBV5-6 to TRBJ2-7, with 11 bases fitting TRBD1. The germline V gene encodes CDR1 SGHDT and CDR2 YYEEEE. After removal of 4 bases from V and 7 bases from J, the junction contained 7 bases not matched to a gene. This CDR3 is built from 14 residues. Written as DNA, the CDR3 is TGTGCCAGCAGCACCCCGGGACAGGGGGATGAGCAGTACTTC. As protein: CASSTPGQGDEQYF.

This chain links TRBV30 with TRBJ1-3, with TRBD1 as a possible D gene (5 bases). The germline V gene encodes CDR1 GTSNPN and CDR2 SVGIG (reference sequence). Trimming left V 2 bases short and J 0 bases short, with 8 bases between. The CDR3 covers 14 residues. The CDR3 sequence is CAWSTDSSGNTIYF. In DNA form, the CDR3 reads TGTGCCTGGAGTACCGACAGCTCTGGAAACACCATATATTTT. The variable domain in full, with the rest retrieved from reference TRBV30 and TRBJ1-3, is SQTIHQWPATLVQPVGSPLSLECTVEGTSNPNLYWYRQAAGRGLQLLFYSVGIGQISSEVPQNLSASRPQDRQFILSSKKLLLSDSGFYLCAWSTDSSGNTIYFGEGSWLTVV.

This clone was counted a single time. The rearrangement links TRBV6-5 to TRBJ2-7, with 9 bases matching TRBD1. Germline V lookup: CDR1 MNHEY, CDR2 SVGAGI. This CDR3 region has 15 residues. Unmatched junction bases numbered 13, after V lost 7 bases and J lost 6 bases. As DNA, the CDR3 is TGTGCCAGCATGGTTTCGGGACAGGGTTATTTCGAGCAGTACTTC. This sequence encodes CASMVSGQGYFEQYF.

This clone was seen a single time. This chain connects TRBV9 to TRBJ2-1; D unresolved. V was pared by 3 bases and J by 10 bases, with 5 bases between. The germline V gene has CDR1 SGDLS and CDR2 YYNGEE. This CDR3 is built from 10 residues. CDR3 DNA: TGTGCCAGCAGCGGAGTAGAGCAGTTCTTC. Residues: CASSGVEQFF.

This clone was recorded once. The rearrangement joins TRBV15 to TRBJ2-3; 8 bases map to TRBD1. This CDR3 comprises 15 residues. The germline CDR1 and CDR2 sequences are LNHNV and YYDKDF (reference sequence). V shed 1 base and J 1 base; nucleotides not matched to a gene: 1. For the CDR3, the DNA is TGTGCCACCAGCAGAGCACAGGGGGGCACAGATACGCAGTATTTT. It codes for CATSRAQGGTDTQYF. The full variable domain, completed using reference TRBV15 and TRBJ2-3, is DAMVIQNPRYQVTQFGKPVTLSCSQTLNHNVMYWYQQKSSQAPKLLFHYYDKDFNNEADTPDNFQSRRPNTSFCFLDIRSPGLGDTAMYLCATSRAQGGTDTQYFGPGTRLTVL.